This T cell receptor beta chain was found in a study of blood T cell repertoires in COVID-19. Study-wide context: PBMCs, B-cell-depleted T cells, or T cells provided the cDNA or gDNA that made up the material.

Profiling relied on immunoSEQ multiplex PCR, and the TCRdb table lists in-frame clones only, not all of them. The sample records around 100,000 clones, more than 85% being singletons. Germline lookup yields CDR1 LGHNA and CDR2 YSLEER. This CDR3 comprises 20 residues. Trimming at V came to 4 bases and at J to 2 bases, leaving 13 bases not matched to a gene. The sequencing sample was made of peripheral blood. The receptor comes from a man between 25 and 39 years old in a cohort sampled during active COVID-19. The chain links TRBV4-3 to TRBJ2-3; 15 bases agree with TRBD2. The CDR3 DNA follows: TGCGCCAGCAGCCCACGGACTAGCGGGGGGGCCTATTTATCCACAGATACGCAGTATTTT. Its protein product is CASSPRTSGGAYLSTDTQYF.